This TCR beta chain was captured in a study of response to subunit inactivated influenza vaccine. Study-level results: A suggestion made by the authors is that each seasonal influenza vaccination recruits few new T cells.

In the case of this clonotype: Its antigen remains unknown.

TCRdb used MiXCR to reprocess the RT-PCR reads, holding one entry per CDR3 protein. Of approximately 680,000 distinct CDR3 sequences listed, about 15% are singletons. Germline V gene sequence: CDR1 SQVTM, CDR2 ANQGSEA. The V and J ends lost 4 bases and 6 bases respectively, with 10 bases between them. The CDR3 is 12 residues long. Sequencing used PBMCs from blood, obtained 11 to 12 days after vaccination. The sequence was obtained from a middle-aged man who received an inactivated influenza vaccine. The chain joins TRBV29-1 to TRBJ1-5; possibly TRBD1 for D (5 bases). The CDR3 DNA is TGCAGCGTTGCCAGGGAGGGTCAGCCCCAGCATTTT. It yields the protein CSVAREGQPQHF.